The clone carrying this T cell receptor (delta chain) was seen at least ten times. The antigen remains unidentified. This likely came from a read error, as a far larger clone is one base away. Different DNA sequences within this sample yield the same CDR3. Vgamma9/Vdelta2+ and Vdelta2-negative gammadelta T cells were flow-sorted from PBMC for bulk sequencing. The V gene's germline CDR1 is TSESDYY and CDR2 QEAYKQQN. CDR3 size: 16 residues. TCRdb ran CATT on the multiplex PCR reads. The sample has tens of thousands of delta-chain clones, roughly 0.98% seen once. The sample belongs to a study of γδ T cells in repeated Plasmodium falciparum infection. General study findings and limits: Compared with Australian children, Malian Vdelta2-negative repertoires seemed more clonal, less diverse, less shared.

The sequence derives from a pool of human donors (malaria-infected and uninfected, not separated). The rearrangement links TRAV38-2/DV8 to TRDJ1; possible D gene TRDD3, 5 bases. Material: gamma-delta T cells from blood. The CDR3 region is CAYRSAPLSWADKLIF. CDR3 sequence (DNA): TGTGCTTATAGGAGCGCGCCCTTATCCTGGGCCGATAAGCTCATCTTT.